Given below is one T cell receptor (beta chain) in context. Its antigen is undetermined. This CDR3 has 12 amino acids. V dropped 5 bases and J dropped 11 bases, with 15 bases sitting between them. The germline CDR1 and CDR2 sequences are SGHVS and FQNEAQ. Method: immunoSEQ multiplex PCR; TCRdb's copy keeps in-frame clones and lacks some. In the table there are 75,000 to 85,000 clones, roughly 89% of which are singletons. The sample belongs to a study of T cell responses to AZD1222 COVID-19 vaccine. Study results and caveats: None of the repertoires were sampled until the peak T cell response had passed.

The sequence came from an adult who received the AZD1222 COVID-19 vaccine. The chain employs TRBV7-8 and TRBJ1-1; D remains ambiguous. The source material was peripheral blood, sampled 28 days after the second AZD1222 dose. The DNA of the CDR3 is TGTGCCAGCAGCCAACGAGCGGTTGGCGCTTTCTTT. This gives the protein CASSQRAVGAFF. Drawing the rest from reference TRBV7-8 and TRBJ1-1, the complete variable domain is GAGVSQSPRYKVAKRGQDVALRCDPISGHVSLFWYQQALGQGPEFLTYFQNEAQLDKSGLPSDRFFAERPEGSVSTLKIQRTQQEDSAVYLCASSQRAVGAFFGQGTRLTVV.